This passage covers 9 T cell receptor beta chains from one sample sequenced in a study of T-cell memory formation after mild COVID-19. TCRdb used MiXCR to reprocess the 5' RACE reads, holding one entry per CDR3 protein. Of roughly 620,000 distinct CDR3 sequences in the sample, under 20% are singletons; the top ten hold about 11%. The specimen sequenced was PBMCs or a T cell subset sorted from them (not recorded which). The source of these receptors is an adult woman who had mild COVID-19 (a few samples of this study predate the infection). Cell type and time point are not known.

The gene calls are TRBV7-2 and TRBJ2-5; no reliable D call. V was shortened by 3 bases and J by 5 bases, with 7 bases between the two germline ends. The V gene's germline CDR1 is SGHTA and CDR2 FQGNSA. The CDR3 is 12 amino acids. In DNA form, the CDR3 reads TGTGCCAGCAGCTTCTCCCTGGAGACCCAGTACTTC. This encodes CASSFSLETQYF.

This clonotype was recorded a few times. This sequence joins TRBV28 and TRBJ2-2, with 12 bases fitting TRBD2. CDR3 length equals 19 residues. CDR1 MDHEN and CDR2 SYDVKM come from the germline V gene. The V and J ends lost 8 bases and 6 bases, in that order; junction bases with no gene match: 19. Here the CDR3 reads CASGPLRPSGRARPGELFF. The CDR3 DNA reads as TGTGCCAGCGGCCCCCTAAGGCCTAGCGGGAGGGCCAGGCCCGGGGAGCTGTTTTTT. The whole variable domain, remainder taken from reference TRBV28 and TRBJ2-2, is DVKVTQSSRYLVKRTGEKVFLECVQDMDHENMFWYRQDPGLGLRLIYFSYDVKMKEKGDIPEGYSVSREKKERFSLILESASTNQTSMYLCASGPLRPSGRARPGELFFGEGSRLTVL.

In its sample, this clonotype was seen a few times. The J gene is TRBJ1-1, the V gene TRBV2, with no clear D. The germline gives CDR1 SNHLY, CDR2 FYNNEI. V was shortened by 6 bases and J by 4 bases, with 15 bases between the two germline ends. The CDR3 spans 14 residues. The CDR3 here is CASSTGSLGTEAFF. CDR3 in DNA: TGTGCCAGCAGCACCGGGTCCTTGGGCACTGAAGCTTTCTTT. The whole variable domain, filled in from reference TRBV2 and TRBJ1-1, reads EPEVTQTPSHQVTQMGQEVILRCVPISNHLYFYWYRQILGQKVEFLVSFYNNEISEKSEIFDDQFSVERPDGSNFTLKIRSTKLEDSAMYFCASSTGSLGTEAFFGQGTRLTVV.

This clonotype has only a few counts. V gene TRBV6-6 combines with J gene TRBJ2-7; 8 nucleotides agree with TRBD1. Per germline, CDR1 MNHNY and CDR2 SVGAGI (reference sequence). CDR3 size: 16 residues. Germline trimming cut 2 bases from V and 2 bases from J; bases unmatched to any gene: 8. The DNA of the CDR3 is TGTGCCAGCAGTTACGGCGACAGGGGCCCGCCCTACGAGCAGTACTTC. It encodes CASSYGDRGPPYEQYF.

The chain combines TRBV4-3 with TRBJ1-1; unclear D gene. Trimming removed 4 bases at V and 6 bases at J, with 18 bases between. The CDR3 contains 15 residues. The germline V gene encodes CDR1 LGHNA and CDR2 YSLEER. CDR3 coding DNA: TGCGCCAGCAGCCCGACCGTCGGCGGGTACGCTGAAGCTTTCTTT. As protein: CASSPTVGGYAEAFF.

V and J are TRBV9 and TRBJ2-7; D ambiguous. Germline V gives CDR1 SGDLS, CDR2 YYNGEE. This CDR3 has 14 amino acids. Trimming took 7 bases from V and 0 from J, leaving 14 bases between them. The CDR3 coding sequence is TGTGCCAGCGGACCGGGTGGAAGCTCCTACGAGCAGTACTTC. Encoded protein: CASGPGGSSYEQYF.

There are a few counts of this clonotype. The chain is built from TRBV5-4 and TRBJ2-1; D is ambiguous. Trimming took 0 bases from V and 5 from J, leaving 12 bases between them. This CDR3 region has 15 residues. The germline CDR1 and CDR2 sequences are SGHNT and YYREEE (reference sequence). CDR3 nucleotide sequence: TGTGCCAGCAGCTTGGACTCCCCCCTTAACAATGAGCAGTTCTTC. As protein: CASSLDSPLNNEQFF.

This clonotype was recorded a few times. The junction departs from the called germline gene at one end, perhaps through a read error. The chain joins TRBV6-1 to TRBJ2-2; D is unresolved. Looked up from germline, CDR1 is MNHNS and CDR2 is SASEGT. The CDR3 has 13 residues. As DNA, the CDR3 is TGTGCCAGCAGTCAAGCATCCACCGGGGAGCTGTTTTTT. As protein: CASSQASTGELFF.

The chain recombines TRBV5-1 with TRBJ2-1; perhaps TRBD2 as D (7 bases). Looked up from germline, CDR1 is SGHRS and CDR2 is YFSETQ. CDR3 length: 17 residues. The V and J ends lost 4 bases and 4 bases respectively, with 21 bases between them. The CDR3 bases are TGCGCCAGCAGCCACCCCCGTATAGGGGGGGGATACAATGAGCAGTTCTTC. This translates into CASSHPRIGGGYNEQFF.